These 18 T cell receptor beta chains were all obtained from the same sample, sequenced in a study of blood T cell repertoires in COVID-19. Clones were read by immunoSEQ multiplex PCR, and TCRdb kept only the in-frame ones, dropping some. The table includes about 220,000 clones, roughly 84% detected once. Source material: peripheral blood. The receptors shown here come from a woman over 75 with acute or convalescent COVID-19.

This clone was seen a single time. V gene TRBV5-1 combines with J gene TRBJ2-1; 8 bases map to TRBD2. Germline CDR1 SGHRS, CDR2 YFSETQ. This CDR3 is built from 20 residues. V gave up 0 bases and J gave up 7 bases; unmatched junction bases: 21. CDR3 DNA sequence: TGCGCCAGCAGCTTGGAACCTCGCGGGGGCCGGGGGGGGGTAAGGAATGAGCAGTTCTTC. Translating it yields CASSLEPRGGRGGVRNEQFF.

This clone showed up just a few times. The gene calls are TRBV29-1 and TRBJ2-7, with 9 bases fitting TRBD2. Germline assignment: CDR1 SQVTM and CDR2 ANQGSEA. V was clipped by 4 bases and J by 0 bases; unmatched bases: 4. CDR3 length: 14 residues. The CDR3 sequence is CSVAGGGDSYEQYF. CDR3 bases: TGCAGCGTTGCTGGCGGGGGGGACTCCTACGAGCAGTACTTC.

V and J are TRBV5-4 and TRBJ2-7; 12 bases map to TRBD2. Per germline, CDR1 SGHNT and CDR2 YYREEE (reference sequence). Trimming at V came to 4 bases and at J to 4 bases, leaving 6 bases not matched to a gene. The CDR3 consists of 15 residues. CDR3 bases: TGTGCCAGCAGCAATCTAGCGGGGGGGACGTACGAGCAGTACTTC. Translating it yields CASSNLAGGTYEQYF.

The V call is TRBV6-5, the J call TRBJ1-2; D ambiguous. This CDR3 has 12 amino acids. V lost 6 bases, J lost 4 bases, and 9 bases lay in between. CDR1 MNHEY and CDR2 SVGAGI come from the germline V gene. CDR3 sequence: CASREGTYGYTF. DNA for the CDR3: TGTGCCAGCAGGGAGGGAACCTATGGCTACACCTTC.

The chain recombines TRBV4-2 with TRBJ2-1; 10 bases align to TRBD1. V lost 2 bases, J lost 7 bases, and 5 bases stayed unmatched. The CDR3 spans 15 residues. Germline assignment: CDR1 LGHNA and CDR2 YNFKEQ. The CDR3 region is CASSQPGDRGNEQFF. The CDR3 region has the DNA TGTGCCAGCAGCCAACCTGGGGACAGGGGTAATGAGCAGTTCTTC.

This chain connects TRBV5-1 to TRBJ1-3; 8 positions agree with TRBD1. This CDR3 comprises 16 residues. Germline V CDR1 and CDR2: SGHRS, YFSETQ. Trimming took 2 bases from V and 0 from J; bases not matched to a gene: 4. CDR3 region: CASSFATGDSGNTIYF. The CDR3 DNA reads TGCGCCAGCAGCTTCGCGACAGGGGACTCTGGAAACACCATATATTTT.

The chain is built from TRBV5-1 and TRBJ2-1; D is ambiguous. The length of the CDR3 is 13 residues. Germline V gene lookup returns CDR1 SGHRS and CDR2 YFSETQ. Trimming left V 0 bases short and J 4 bases short, with 5 bases between. CDR3: CASSLEEYNEQFF. CDR3 DNA: TGCGCCAGCAGCTTGGAGGAGTACAATGAGCAGTTCTTC. The full variable domain, completed using reference TRBV5-1 and TRBJ2-1, is KAGVTQTPRYLIKTRGQQVTLSCSPISGHRSVSWYQQTPGQGLQFLFEYFSETQRNKGNFPGRFSGRQFSNSRSEMNVSTLELGDSALYLCASSLEEYNEQFFGPGTRLTVL.

The genes are TRBV5-1 and TRBJ2-5; 12 positions agree with TRBD1. Unmatched junction bases numbered 6, after V lost 4 bases and J lost 5 bases. CDR1 is SGHRS, CDR2 YFSETQ, per germline. The CDR3 is made up of 15 amino acids. CDR3 region: CASSAGDRGRETQYF. The CDR3 bases are TGCGCCAGCAGCGCAGGGGACAGGGGGCGCGAGACCCAGTACTTC.

This clone is a singleton in its sample. The V call is TRBV3-1 (or the pseudogene TRBV3-2), the J call TRBJ1-2, with unresolved D. V lost 2 bases and J 8 bases, leaving 15 bases between the germline ends. CDR3 length equals 14 residues. Germline V CDR1 and CDR2: LGHDT, YNNKEL (reference sequence). CDR3 DNA sequence: TGTGCCAGCAGCCAATATTCAGGCCCGGGAGGCTACACCTTC. Translating it yields CASSQYSGPGGYTF.

This chain uses TRBV5-1 with TRBJ2-7; D unclear. CDR1 SGHRS and CDR2 YFSETQ come from the germline V gene. V was trimmed by 2 bases and J by 5 bases, leaving 5 bases between them. The CDR3 is 11 residues long. The CDR3 sequence: CASSLNNEQYF. For the CDR3, the DNA is TGCGCCAGCAGCTTAAACAACGAGCAGTACTTC.

CDR3 residues: CASSLSRAQPQHF. The CDR3 nucleotides read TGTGCCAGCAGCTTGTCGAGGGCCCAGCCCCAGCATTTT. The chain is built from TRBV5-8 and TRBJ1-5; D is undetermined. CDR3 length: 13 residues. The germline CDR1 and CDR2 sequences are SGHTS and YDEGEE. V was pared by 1 base and J by 7 bases, with 9 bases between.

The chain has TRBV6-2 or TRBV6-3 and TRBJ2-7; 9 bases fit TRBD1. J lost 4 bases, V lost 5 bases, and 6 bases had no gene match. This CDR3 has 14 residues. CDR1 is MNHEY, CDR2 SVGEGT, per germline. The CDR3 sequence is CASSPGQGRYEQYF. CDR3 DNA sequence: TGTGCCAGCAGTCCGGGACAGGGAAGGTACGAGCAGTACTTC.

The rearrangement links TRBV28 to TRBJ1-1; D is unresolved. V dropped 6 bases and J dropped 8 bases, with 7 bases sitting between them. Germline V gene data show CDR1 as MDHEN and CDR2 as SYDVKM. This CDR3 is 10 amino acids long. The CDR3 region has the DNA TGTGCCAGCAGCCTAGAAGAAGCTTTCTTT. The encoded protein is CASSLEEAFF.

The CDR3 DNA follows: TGTGCCAGTTCCCAGGGGGAAGGAGAGACCCAGTACTTC. Its protein product is CASSQGEGETQYF. The chain links TRBV11-3 to TRBJ2-5; 7 nucleotides match TRBD1. Germline CDR1 reads SGHNT; CDR2 reads YENEEA. V was clipped by 9 bases and J by 4 bases; unmatched bases: 8. This CDR3 comprises 13 residues.

The count of this clone is one. This chain uses TRBV9 with TRBJ2-1; 14 bases are shared with TRBD2. Losses at the gene ends were 0 bases for V and 5 bases for J; bases not matched to a gene: 4. Germline-derived CDR1 and CDR2 are SGDLS and YYNGEE. The CDR3 loop spans 17 amino acids. Here the CDR3 reads CASSVGTSGGYDNEQFF. The DNA of the CDR3 is TGTGCCAGCAGCGTAGGGACTAGCGGGGGGTATGACAATGAGCAGTTCTTC.

This rearrangement joins TRBV2 to TRBJ1-1; 8 nucleotides agree with TRBD1. Trimming took 2 bases from V and 12 from J; bases not matched to a gene: 8. Germline V lookup: CDR1 SNHLY, CDR2 FYNNEI. The CDR3 loop spans 13 amino acids. The CDR3 sequence: CASSEWGRGQTFF. Here the CDR3 DNA reads TGTGCCAGCAGTGAATGGGGCAGGGGGCAAACTTTCTTT.

The V gene is TRBV25-1, the J gene TRBJ1-6; D remains ambiguous. V lost 4 bases to trimming and J lost 8 bases, with 9 bases between them. This CDR3 region has 13 residues. Germline V gene sequence: CDR1 MGHDK, CDR2 SYGVNS. CDR3 region: CASSVDWDSPLHF. The CDR3 coding sequence is TGTGCCAGCAGTGTAGACTGGGATTCACCCCTCCACTTT.

The chain's CDR3 is CATSRRNEQFF. The CDR3 nucleotides are TGTGCCACCAGCAGACGGAATGAGCAGTTCTTC. V is TRBV15 and J is TRBJ2-1; no clear D. The CDR3 is 11 residues long. Germline V gene lookup returns CDR1 LNHNV and CDR2 YYDKDF (reference sequence). The V end lost 2 bases, the J end lost 7 bases, and 3 bases lay between the germline ends.